The clone carrying this T cell receptor (beta chain) turned up a few times. Its antigen remains unknown. How the authors handled the data: The study took CDR3 differences across clinicopathological groups and made a distant-metastasis classifier for papillary thyroid cancer from them. Using MiXCR, TCRdb reanalyzed the PCR reads. It is TCRdb's table, rather than the study itself, that gives the V and J calls and clone size. The data contain over 40,000 clones, roughly a quarter of them seen just once; the ten biggest clones take up 3% to 3.5%. Nobody among the patients had been given any treatment before thyroid surgery. V lost 5 bases and J 4 bases, leaving 14 bases between the germline ends. Looked up from germline, CDR1 is SNHLY and CDR2 is FYNNEI. The CDR3 consists of 14 residues. These data are taken from a study of metastatic and nonmetastatic thyroid tumors. Study overall: A comparison of repertoires was made across blood and tumor or nodule tissue from malignant and benign thyroid patients.

The study's findings and limits: Reports indicated that malignant thyroid tumors showed significantly higher TCR beta diversity than benign nodules did, in blood and tumor.

Sequences were obtained from blood. The source of this sequence is a male donor with papillary thyroid cancer or a benign thyroid nodule (not recorded which). Some clones in this sample may be carry-over from other donors' samples. J is TRBJ1-1 and V is TRBV2; a weak D match, TRBD1 (6 bases). Written as DNA, the CDR3 is TGTGCCAGCAGTTACAGGGAAGTTATCACTGAAGCTTTCTTT. Translating gives CASSYREVITEAFF.